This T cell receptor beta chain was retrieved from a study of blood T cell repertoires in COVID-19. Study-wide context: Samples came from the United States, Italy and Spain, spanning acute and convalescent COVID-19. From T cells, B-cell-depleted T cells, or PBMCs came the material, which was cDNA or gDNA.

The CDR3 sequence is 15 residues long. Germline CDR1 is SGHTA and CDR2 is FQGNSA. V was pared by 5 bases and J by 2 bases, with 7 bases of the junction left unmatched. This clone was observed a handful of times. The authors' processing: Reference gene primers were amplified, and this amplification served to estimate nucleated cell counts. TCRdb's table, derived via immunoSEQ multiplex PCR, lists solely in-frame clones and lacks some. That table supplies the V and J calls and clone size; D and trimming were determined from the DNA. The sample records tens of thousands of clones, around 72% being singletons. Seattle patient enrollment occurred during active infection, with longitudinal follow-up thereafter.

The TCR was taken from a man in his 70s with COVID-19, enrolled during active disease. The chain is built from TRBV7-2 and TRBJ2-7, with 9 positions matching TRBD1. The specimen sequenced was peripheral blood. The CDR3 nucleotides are TGTGCCAGCAGCGCTAGGGGACAGGGAACCTACGAGCAGTACTTC. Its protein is CASSARGQGTYEQYF. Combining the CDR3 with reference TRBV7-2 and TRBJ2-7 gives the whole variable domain GAGVSQSPSNKVTEKGKDVELRCDPISGHTALYWYRQSLGQGLEFLIYFQGNSAPDKSGLPSDRFSAERTGGSVSTLTIQRTQQEDSAVYLCASSARGQGTYEQYFGPGTRLTVT.